Below, 25 T cell receptor beta chains from the same sample are listed, as sequenced in a study of blood T cell repertoires in COVID-19. TCRdb's copy holds only in-frame clones and misses some; the assay was immunoSEQ multiplex PCR. The table lists some 110,000 clones, roughly 84% of them singletons. The sample consisted of peripheral blood. The receptors were sampled from a man aged 35-49 years with acute or convalescent COVID-19.

Of note for this clone: Just one base apart from a much larger clone, this may be a read error. The gene calls are TRBV5-4 and TRBJ1-1, with TRBD1 identical over 10 bases. This CDR3 is built from 14 residues. Germline lookup yields CDR1 SGHNT and CDR2 YYREEE (reference sequence). After removal of 4 bases from V and 3 bases from J, the junction contained 3 bases not matched to a gene. CDR3 residues: CASSLGQGHTEAFF. The CDR3 nucleotides read TGTGCCAGCAGCCTGGGACAGGGGCACACTGAAGCTTTCTTT.

The V gene is TRBV19, the J gene TRBJ1-5; 12 nucleotides line up with TRBD1. V dropped 5 bases and J dropped 3; count of bases not matched to a gene: 5. Germline V CDR1 and CDR2: LNHDA, SQIVND (reference sequence). The CDR3 is 16 amino acids. The CDR3 nucleotides are TGTGCCAGTAGTCCCTGGGACAGGGGGCCCAATCAGCCCCAGCATTTT. It is translated as CASSPWDRGPNQPQHF.

Details on this clone: One end of the junction is discordant with germline, which a read error may explain. V gene TRBV5-4 combines with J gene TRBJ1-2, with a possible D match to TRBD1 (6 bases). CDR3 size: 16 residues. The germline V gene has CDR1 SGHNT and CDR2 YYREEE (reference sequence). CDR3 protein: CASRLGPSGGPYGYTF. In DNA, the CDR3 is TGTGCCAGCAGGTTGGGACCGAGTGGGGGCCCCTATGGCTACACCTTC.

On this clone itself: The same CDR3 also results from other DNA sequences found in this sample. The chain carries TRBV27 and TRBJ2-7; TRBD1 might be the D (6 bases). V was clipped by 5 bases and J by 4 bases, with 12 bases between them. Germline values: CDR1 MNHEY, CDR2 SMNVEV (reference sequence). The CDR3 consists of 13 residues. The CDR3 DNA reads TGTGCCAGCAGTCTCGGACAGCTATACGAGCAGTACTTC. This codes for CASSLGQLYEQYF.

The chain joins TRBV3-1 (or the pseudogene TRBV3-2) to TRBJ1-4, with D possibly matching TRBD1 (6 bases). The CDR3 has 14 residues. V gave up 4 bases and J gave up 8 bases, with 14 bases separating them. The germline V gene encodes CDR1 LGHDT and CDR2 YNNKEL (reference sequence). CDR3 residues: CASSPTERGEKLFF. The DNA of the CDR3 is TGTGCCAGCAGCCCGACAGAAAGGGGGGAAAAACTGTTTTTT.

The V call is TRBV11-2, the J call TRBJ2-1; D may be TRBD1 (6 bases). The CDR3 covers 17 residues. Germline V lookup: CDR1 SGHAT, CDR2 FQNNGV. Trimming shortened V by 5 bases and J by 5 bases, and 22 bases separated the two germline ends. CDR3 sequence reads: CASSLGPGPEGDNEQFF. CDR3 DNA: TGTGCCAGCAGCCTAGGCCCGGGACCCGAGGGGGACAATGAGCAGTTCTTC.

In nucleotides, the CDR3 is TGTGCCAGTAGAAAAAGCGGGAGGGGAAATGAGCAGTTCTTC. Residues: CASRKSGRGNEQFF. This chain uses TRBV19 with TRBJ2-1; 10 bases are shared with TRBD2. Trimming took 6 bases from V and 7 from J; bases not matched to a gene: 6. The CDR3 spans 14 residues. Looked up from germline, CDR1 is LNHDA and CDR2 is SQIVND (reference sequence).

The V call is TRBV5-6, the J call TRBJ2-1; D is unclear. The germline CDR1 and CDR2 sequences are SGHDT and YYEEEE. The CDR3 runs to 16 residues. The V end was cut by 0 bases, the J end by 0 bases, with 10 bases between. The CDR3 coding sequence is TGTGCCAGCAGCTTGGAGAGATTCTTCTCCTACAATGAGCAGTTCTTC. As protein: CASSLERFFSYNEQFF.

The chain recombines TRBV7-6 with TRBJ2-3, with TRBD1 as a possible D gene (6 bases). The CDR3 totals 13 residues. Germline assignment: CDR1 SGHVS and CDR2 FNYEAQ. Trimming cost V 0 bases and J 5 bases, with 6 bases left between them. CDR3 nucleotide sequence: TGTGCCAGCAGCTTAGCAGGGGGAGATACGCAGTATTTT. It yields the protein CASSLAGGDTQYF.

This chain links TRBV21-1 with TRBJ2-7; TRBD2, the D gene given by the table, was not confirmed from the DNA. TRBV21-1 is marked as a pseudogene. This CDR3 comprises 17 residues. CDR3: CASSDPTSGAPGYEQYF. DNA of the CDR3: TGTGCCAGCAGCGATCCGACTAGCGGGGCGCCCGGCTACGAGCAGTACTTC.

This clone was found once. The sample contains more than one DNA sequence encoding this CDR3. The chain recombines TRBV27 with TRBJ2-1, with no clear D. The CDR3 is made up of 15 amino acids. Trimming removed 4 bases at V and 0 bases at J, with 10 bases between. Germline lookup yields CDR1 MNHEY and CDR2 SMNVEV (reference sequence). The CDR3 bases are TGTGCCAGCAGTTCTCCTAGGAGCTCCTACAATGAGCAGTTCTTC. This codes for CASSSPRSSYNEQFF.

The chain carries TRBV5-1 and TRBJ1-1; weak D call: TRBD1 (6 bases). Germline-derived CDR1 and CDR2 are SGHRS and YFSETQ. This CDR3 spans 15 amino acids. V was clipped by 4 bases and J by 0 bases, with 13 bases between them. CDR3 coding DNA: TGCGCCAGCAGCCCAGGACAGAACCTGAACACTGAAGCTTTCTTT. The encoded protein is CASSPGQNLNTEAFF. The full variable domain, its missing parts supplied by reference TRBV5-1 and TRBJ1-1, is KAGVTQTPRYLIKTRGQQVTLSCSPISGHRSVSWYQQTPGQGLQFLFEYFSETQRNKGNFPGRFSGRQFSNSRSEMNVSTLELGDSALYLCASSPGQNLNTEAFFGQGTRLTVV.

This rearrangement joins TRBV6-6 to TRBJ2-7, with D possibly matching TRBD1 (5 bases). Germline CDR1 reads MNHNY; CDR2 reads SVGAGI (reference sequence). The CDR3 runs 15 residues. V lost 0 bases to trimming and J lost 4 bases, with 13 bases between them. The CDR3 here is CASSYSPGKEYEQYF. The CDR3 DNA is TGTGCCAGCAGTTACTCTCCAGGGAAGGAATACGAGCAGTACTTC.

V gene TRBV2 combines with J gene TRBJ1-2; D is uncertain. V was pared by 7 bases and J by 8 bases, with 14 bases between. CDR1 and CDR2 (germline): SNHLY, FYNNEI. This CDR3 has 12 residues. For the CDR3, the DNA is TGTGCCAGCAATCCTGAGGCGGCGGGCTACACCTTC. Amino acid sequence: CASNPEAAGYTF.

The rearrangement links TRBV6-2 or TRBV6-3 to TRBJ2-7; tentatively, D is TRBD2 (5 bases). The CDR3 extends over 13 amino acids. The V and J ends lost 1 base and 2 bases respectively, with 6 bases between them. Germline CDR1 MNHEY, CDR2 SVGEGT. In DNA form, the CDR3 reads TGTGCCAGCAGTTACTTCGGGGCCTACGAGCAGTACTTC. Translating gives CASSYFGAYEQYF.

This chain uses TRBV28 with TRBJ2-3; possible D gene TRBD2, 6 bases. Germline assignment: CDR1 MDHEN and CDR2 SYDVKM. The CDR3 length is 14 residues. V dropped 4 bases and J dropped 4 bases, with 12 bases sitting between them. CDR3 DNA: TGTGCCAGCAGTTCGGCGGGGTCATCAGATACGCAGTATTTT. Residues: CASSSAGSSDTQYF. Based on the CDR3 plus reference TRBV28 and TRBJ2-3, the full variable domain is DVKVTQSSRYLVKRTGEKVFLECVQDMDHENMFWYRQDPGLGLRLIYFSYDVKMKEKGDIPEGYSVSREKKERFSLILESASTNQTSMYLCASSSAGSSDTQYFGPGTRLTVL.

The rearrangement joins TRBV2 to TRBJ2-2; 10 bases are a match to TRBD2. The CDR3 runs 14 residues. Trimming removed 5 bases from V and 6 bases from J; junction bases left unmatched: 3. Germline V gives CDR1 SNHLY, CDR2 FYNNEI. The CDR3 DNA sequence: TGTGCCAGCAGTACCGGGACTAGCGCCGGGGAGCTGTTTTTT. Translating gives CASSTGTSAGELFF.

This chain uses TRBV27 with TRBJ2-7; D is possibly TRBD2 (7 bases). The CDR3 is 14 residues long. V was cut by 1 base and J by 6 bases, with 13 bases left in between. Germline V CDR1 and CDR2: MNHEY, SMNVEV (reference sequence). The chain's CDR3 is CASSLWGGAGEQYF. CDR3 DNA: TGTGCCAGCAGTTTATGGGGGGGCGCGGGCGAGCAGTACTTC.

This rearrangement joins TRBV6-5 to TRBJ1-2; D possibly corresponds to TRBD1 (5 bases). The germline V gene has CDR1 MNHEY and CDR2 SVGAGI. This CDR3 comprises 15 residues. Trimming took 5 bases from V and 5 from J, leaving 18 bases between them. The CDR3: CASSNLDRIQYGYTF. The CDR3 nucleotides are TGTGCCAGCAGTAACCTCGACAGAATTCAGTATGGCTACACCTTC.

The chain has TRBV24-1 and TRBJ1-2; no definite D call. The ends were cut back, 3 bases at V and 4 bases at J, with 11 bases in the middle. Germline CDR1 and CDR2: KGHDR and SFDVKD. This CDR3 spans 14 amino acids. CDR3 DNA sequence: TGTGCCACCAGTGATGAGGAGGGCGTCTATGGCTACACCTTC. Translated: CATSDEEGVYGYTF.

The chain employs TRBV7-6 and TRBJ2-2; 12 bases fit TRBD2. Germline V gives CDR1 SGHVS, CDR2 FNYEAQ. With 6 bases clipped from V and 6 bases from J, the junction kept 8 bases outside the gene matches. This CDR3 has 16 residues. The CDR3 DNA follows: TGTGCCAGCAGGCCCTTGGGACTAGCGGGCTCCGGGGAGCTGTTTTTT. Translating it yields CASRPLGLAGSGELFF.

The chain combines TRBV27 with TRBJ2-1, with 10 bases fitting TRBD1. CDR3 length equals 13 residues. Losses at the gene ends were 8 bases for V and 9 bases for J; bases not matched to a gene: 7. Germline V lookup: CDR1 MNHEY, CDR2 SMNVEV (reference sequence). The CDR3 DNA follows: TGTGCCAGCCGGGACAGGGGCTGGAGTGAGCAGTTCTTC. Amino acids: CASRDRGWSEQFF.

V usage is TRBV5-4 and J usage is TRBJ2-7; D possibly corresponds to TRBD2 (5 bases). The CDR3 has 13 amino acids. Germline CDR1 SGHNT, CDR2 YYREEE (reference sequence). V was cut by 5 bases and J by 1 base, with 10 bases left in between. The DNA of the CDR3 is TGTGCCAGCAGTATCCGGGGTTCCTACGAGCAGTACTTC. It is translated as CASSIRGSYEQYF.

The V and J genes are TRBV27 and TRBJ2-1, with 8 bases fitting TRBD2. The germline V gene encodes CDR1 MNHEY and CDR2 SMNVEV (reference sequence). The CDR3 sequence is 15 residues long. J gave up 7 bases and V 3 bases, and 8 bases lay outside the gene matches. The CDR3 region is CASSFGGALSNEQFF. The CDR3 bases are TGTGCCAGCAGTTTCGGGGGGGCCCTGTCGAATGAGCAGTTCTTC.

The V gene is TRBV2, the J gene TRBJ2-2; the D is unclear. Trimming stripped 8 bases from V and 1 base from J, with 11 bases between. The CDR3 consists of 14 residues. Germline V gene sequence: CDR1 SNHLY, CDR2 FYNNEI. The CDR3 spells CASQRSGNTGELFF. The DNA for the CDR3 is TGTGCCAGCCAACGTTCAGGGAACACCGGGGAGCTGTTTTTT.